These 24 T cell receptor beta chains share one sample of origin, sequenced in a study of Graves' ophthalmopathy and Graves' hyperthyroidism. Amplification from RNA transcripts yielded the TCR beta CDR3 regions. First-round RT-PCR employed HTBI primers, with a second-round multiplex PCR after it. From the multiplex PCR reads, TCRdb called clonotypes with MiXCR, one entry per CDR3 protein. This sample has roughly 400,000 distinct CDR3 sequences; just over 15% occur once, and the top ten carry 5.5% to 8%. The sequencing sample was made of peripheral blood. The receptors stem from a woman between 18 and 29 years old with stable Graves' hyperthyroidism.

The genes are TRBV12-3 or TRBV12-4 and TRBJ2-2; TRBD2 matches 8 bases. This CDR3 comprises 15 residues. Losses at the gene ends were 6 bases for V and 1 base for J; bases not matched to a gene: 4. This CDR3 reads CASSAGGQNTGELFF. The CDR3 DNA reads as TGTGCCAGCAGCGCGGGGGGTCAGAACACCGGGGAGCTGTTTTTT.

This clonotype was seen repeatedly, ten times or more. CDR3: CASRGTGVDQPQHF. CDR3 sequence (DNA): TGTGCCAGCAGGGGGACAGGGGTCGATCAGCCCCAGCATTTT. The chain is built from TRBV2 and TRBJ1-5, with 10 bases that match TRBD1. The CDR3 sequence is 14 residues long. Germline CDR1 is SNHLY and CDR2 is FYNNEI. The trim removed 6 bases at V and 5 bases at J, leaving 4 bases unmatched.

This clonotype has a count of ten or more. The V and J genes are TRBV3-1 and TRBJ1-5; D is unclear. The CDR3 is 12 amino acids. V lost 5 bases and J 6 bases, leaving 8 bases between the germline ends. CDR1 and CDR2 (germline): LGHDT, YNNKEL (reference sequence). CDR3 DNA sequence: TGTGCCAGCAGCTTTGCGGGTCAGCCCCAGCATTTT. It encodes CASSFAGQPQHF.

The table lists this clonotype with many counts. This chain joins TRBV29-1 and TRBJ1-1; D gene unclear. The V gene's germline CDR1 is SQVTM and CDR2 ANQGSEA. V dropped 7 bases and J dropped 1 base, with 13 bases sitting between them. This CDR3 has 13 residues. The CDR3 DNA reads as TGCAGCGGGGTCGGCGCGGGGAACACTGAAGCTTTCTTT. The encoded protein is CSGVGAGNTEAFF.

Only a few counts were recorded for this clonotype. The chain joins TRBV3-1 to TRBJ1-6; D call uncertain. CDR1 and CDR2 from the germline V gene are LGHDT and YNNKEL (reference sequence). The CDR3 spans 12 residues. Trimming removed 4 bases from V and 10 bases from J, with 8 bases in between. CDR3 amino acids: CASSPLRSPLHF. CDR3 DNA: TGTGCCAGCAGCCCGCTCCGCTCACCCCTCCACTTT. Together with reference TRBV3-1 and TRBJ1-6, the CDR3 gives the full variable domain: DTAVSQTPKYLVTQMGNDKSIKCEQNLGHDTMYWYKQDSKKFLKIMFSYNNKELIINETVPNRFSPKSPDKAHLNLHINSLELGDSAVYFCASSPLRSPLHFGNGTRLTVT.

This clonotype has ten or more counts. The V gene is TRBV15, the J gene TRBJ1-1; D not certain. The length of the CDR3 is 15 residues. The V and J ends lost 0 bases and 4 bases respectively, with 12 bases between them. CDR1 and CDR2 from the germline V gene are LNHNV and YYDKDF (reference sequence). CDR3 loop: CATSRDRGLGTEAFF. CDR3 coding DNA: TGTGCCACCAGCAGAGATAGAGGTTTGGGCACTGAAGCTTTCTTT.

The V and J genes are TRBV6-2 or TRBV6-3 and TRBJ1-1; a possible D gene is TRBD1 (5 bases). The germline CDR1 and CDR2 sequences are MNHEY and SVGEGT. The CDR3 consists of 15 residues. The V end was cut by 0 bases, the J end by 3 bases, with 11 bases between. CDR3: CASSYSRGADTEAFF. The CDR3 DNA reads TGTGCCAGCAGTTACTCGAGGGGCGCGGACACTGAAGCTTTCTTT.

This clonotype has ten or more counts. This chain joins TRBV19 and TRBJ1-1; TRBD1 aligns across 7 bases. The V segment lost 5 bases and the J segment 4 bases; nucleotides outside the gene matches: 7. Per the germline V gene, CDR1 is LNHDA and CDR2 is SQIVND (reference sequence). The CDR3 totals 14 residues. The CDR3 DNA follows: TGTGCCAGTAGTTCACAGGGGCGAGGCACTGAAGCTTTCTTT. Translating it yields CASSSQGRGTEAFF. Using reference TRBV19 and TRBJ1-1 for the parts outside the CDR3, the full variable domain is DGGITQSPKYLFRKEGQNVTLSCEQNLNHDAMYWYRQDPGQGLRLIYYSQIVNDFQKGDIAEGYSVSREKKESFPLTVTSAQKNPTAFYLCASSSQGRGTEAFFGQGTRLTVV.

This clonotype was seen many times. In nucleotides, the CDR3 is TGTGCCAGCAGCCCGGGGGGAAATGGCTACACCTTC. This codes for CASSPGGNGYTF. The rearrangement joins TRBV5-8 to TRBJ1-2; TRBD1 is a possible D gene (5 bases). V lost 4 bases and J 6 bases, leaving 10 bases between the germline ends. Germline loops: CDR1 SGHTS, CDR2 YDEGEE. This CDR3 has 12 amino acids.

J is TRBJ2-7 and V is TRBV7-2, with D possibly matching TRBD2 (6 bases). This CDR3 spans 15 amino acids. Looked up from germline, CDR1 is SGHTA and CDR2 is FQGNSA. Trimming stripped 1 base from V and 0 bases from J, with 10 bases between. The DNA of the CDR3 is TGTGCCAGCAGCTTAGATGGGGGGATCTCCTACGAGCAGTACTTC. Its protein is CASSLDGGISYEQYF.

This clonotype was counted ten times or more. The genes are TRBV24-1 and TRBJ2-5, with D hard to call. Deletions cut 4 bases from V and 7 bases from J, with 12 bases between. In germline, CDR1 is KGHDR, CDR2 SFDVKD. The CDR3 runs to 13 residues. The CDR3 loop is CATSDNRLGTQYF. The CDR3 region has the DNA TGTGCCACCAGTGACAACCGCCTCGGGACCCAGTACTTC.

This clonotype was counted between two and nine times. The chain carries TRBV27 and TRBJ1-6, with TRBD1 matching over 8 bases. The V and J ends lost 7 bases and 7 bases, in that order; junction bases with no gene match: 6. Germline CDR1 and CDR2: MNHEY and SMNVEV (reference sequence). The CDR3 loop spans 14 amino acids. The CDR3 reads CASNYRGTNSPLHF. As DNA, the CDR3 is TGTGCCAGCAACTACAGGGGGACAAATTCACCCCTCCACTTT.

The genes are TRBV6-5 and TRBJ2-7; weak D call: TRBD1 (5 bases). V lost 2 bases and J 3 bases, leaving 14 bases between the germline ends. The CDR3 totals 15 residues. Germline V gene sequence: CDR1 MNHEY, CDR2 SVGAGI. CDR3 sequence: CASSYVQGGDYEQYF. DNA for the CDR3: TGTGCCAGCAGTTACGTGCAGGGCGGTGACTACGAGCAGTACTTC.

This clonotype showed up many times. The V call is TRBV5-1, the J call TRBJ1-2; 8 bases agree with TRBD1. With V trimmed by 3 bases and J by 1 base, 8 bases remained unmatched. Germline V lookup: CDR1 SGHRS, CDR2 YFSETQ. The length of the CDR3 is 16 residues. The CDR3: CASSWGTGGGNYGYTF. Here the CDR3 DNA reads TGCGCCAGCAGCTGGGGGACAGGAGGAGGTAACTATGGCTACACCTTC.

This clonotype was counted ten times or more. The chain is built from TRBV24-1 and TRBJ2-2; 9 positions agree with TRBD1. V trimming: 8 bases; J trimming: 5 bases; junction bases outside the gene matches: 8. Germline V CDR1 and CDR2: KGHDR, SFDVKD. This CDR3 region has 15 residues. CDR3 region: CATNPGTGLTGELFF. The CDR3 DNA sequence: TGTGCCACCAACCCCGGGACAGGGCTTACCGGGGAGCTGTTTTTT.

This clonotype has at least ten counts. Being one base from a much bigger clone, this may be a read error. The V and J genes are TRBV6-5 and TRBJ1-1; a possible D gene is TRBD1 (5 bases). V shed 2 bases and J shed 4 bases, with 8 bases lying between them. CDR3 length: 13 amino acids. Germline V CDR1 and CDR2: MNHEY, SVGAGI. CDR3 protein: CASSYGASTEAFF. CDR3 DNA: TGTGCCAGCAGTTACGGGGCGAGCACTGAAGCTTTCTTT.

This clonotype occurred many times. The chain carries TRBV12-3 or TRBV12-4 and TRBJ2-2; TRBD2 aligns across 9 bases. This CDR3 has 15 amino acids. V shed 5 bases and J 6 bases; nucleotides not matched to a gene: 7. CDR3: CASSGGGAVSGELFF. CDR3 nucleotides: TGTGCCAGCAGTGGCGGGGGGGCCGTGTCCGGGGAGCTGTTTTTT.

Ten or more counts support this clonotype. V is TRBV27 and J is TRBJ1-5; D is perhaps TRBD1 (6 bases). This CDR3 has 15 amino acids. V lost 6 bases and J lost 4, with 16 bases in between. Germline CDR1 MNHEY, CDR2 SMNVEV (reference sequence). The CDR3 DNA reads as TGTGCCAGCAGGAAGGGGGGCCGGGGGAATCAGCCCCAGCATTTT. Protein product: CASRKGGRGNQPQHF.

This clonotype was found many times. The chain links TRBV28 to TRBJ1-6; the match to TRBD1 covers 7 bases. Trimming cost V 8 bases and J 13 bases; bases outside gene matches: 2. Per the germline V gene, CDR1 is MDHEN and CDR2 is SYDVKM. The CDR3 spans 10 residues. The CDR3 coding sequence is TGTGCCAGCGGACAGGTGCCCCTCCACTTT. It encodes CASGQVPLHF.

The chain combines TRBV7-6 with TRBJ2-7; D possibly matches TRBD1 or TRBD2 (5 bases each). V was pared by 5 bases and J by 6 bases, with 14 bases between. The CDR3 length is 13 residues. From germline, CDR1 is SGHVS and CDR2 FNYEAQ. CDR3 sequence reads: CASSPEGTSEQYF. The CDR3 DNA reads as TGTGCCAGCAGCCCCGAAGGGACCAGCGAGCAGTACTTC.

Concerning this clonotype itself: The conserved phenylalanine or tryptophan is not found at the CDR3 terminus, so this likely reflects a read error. Here the CDR3 reads CASSLKGLSGNTIYL. CDR3 nucleotides: TGCGCCAGCAGCTTGAAGGGGCTTTCTGGAAACACCATATATTTG. The V gene is TRBV5-1, the J gene TRBJ1-3, with D possibly being TRBD1 (5 bases). V lost 1 base to trimming and J lost 1 base, with 9 bases between them. This CDR3 comprises 15 residues. CDR1 and CDR2 from the germline V gene are SGHRS and YFSETQ.

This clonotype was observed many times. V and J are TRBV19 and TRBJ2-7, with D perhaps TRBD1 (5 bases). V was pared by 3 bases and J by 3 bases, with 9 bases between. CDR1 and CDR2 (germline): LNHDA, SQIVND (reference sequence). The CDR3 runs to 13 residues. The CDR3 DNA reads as TGTGCCAGTAGTATCGACAGTGACTACGAGCAGTACTTC. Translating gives CASSIDSDYEQYF.

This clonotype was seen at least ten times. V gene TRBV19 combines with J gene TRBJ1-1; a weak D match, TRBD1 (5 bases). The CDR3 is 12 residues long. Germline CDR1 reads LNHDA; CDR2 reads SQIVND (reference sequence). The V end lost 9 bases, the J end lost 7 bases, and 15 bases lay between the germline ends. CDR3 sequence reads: CASRRPGGEAFF. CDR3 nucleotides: TGTGCCAGCAGACGGCCCGGGGGTGAAGCTTTCTTT.

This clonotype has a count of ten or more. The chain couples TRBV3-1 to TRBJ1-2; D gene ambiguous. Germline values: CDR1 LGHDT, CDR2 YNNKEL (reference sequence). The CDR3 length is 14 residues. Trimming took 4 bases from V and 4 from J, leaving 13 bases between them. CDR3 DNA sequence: TGTGCCAGCAGCCGTCCGGACGGCCTCTATGGCTACACCTTC. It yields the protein CASSRPDGLYGYTF.